This T cell receptor (beta chain) was observed in a study of blood T cell repertoires in COVID-19. Per germline, CDR1 DFQATT and CDR2 SNEGSKA (reference sequence). Trimming shortened V by 3 bases and J by 5 bases, and 17 bases separated the two germline ends. This CDR3 comprises 14 residues. In Seattle, patients joined the study during active infection and were tracked longitudinally. Methods used by the authors: Reference gene primer amplification yielded estimated nucleated cell counts. Data came from immunoSEQ multiplex PCR; TCRdb stores just in-frame clones and leaves some out. The DNA gave D and trimming, while V, J and clone size come from that table. This table has 300,000 to 350,000 clones, more than 70% appearing once.

The clonotype comes from a woman aged 65 to 85 with COVID-19, enrolled during active disease. The sequencing input was peripheral blood. The chain links TRBV20-1 to TRBJ2-7; weak D call: TRBD2 (7 bases). This chain's CDR3 is CSASRGGELHEQYF. The CDR3 DNA reads TGCAGTGCTAGTCGCGGGGGCGAACTCCACGAGCAGTACTTC.